A selection of T cell receptor beta chains follows, all from one sample in a study of blood T cell repertoires in COVID-19. Method: immunoSEQ multiplex PCR; TCRdb's copy keeps in-frame clones and lacks some. The sample contains around 200,000 clones, more than 80% of which appear only once. Sequencing was carried out using peripheral blood. The receptor source for this set is an elderly woman with acute or convalescent COVID-19. CDR3s include the opening cysteine and the closing phenylalanine or tryptophan. Fields, in order: clone size, D gene, V gene, J gene, CDR3 DNA, CDR3 protein. A D gene is named only where the DNA matches it firmly. The size entry is marked missing in some rows and otherwise reads once, few, many or a size class.

.	.	TRBV6-5	TRBJ2-2	TGTGCCAGCAGTAAGCAGGGCACCGGGGAGCTGTTTTTT	CASSKQGTGELFF
.	.	TRBV6-1	TRBJ1-6	TGTGCCAGCAGCGAAGTCTTCTCCTATAATTCACCCCTCCACTTT	CASSEVFSYNSPLHF
.	.	TRBV3-1/TRBV3-2	TRBJ1-1	TGTGCCAGCAGCCAGTATGCTGAAGCTTTCTTT	CASSQYAEAFF
.	TRBD1	TRBV27	TRBJ2-7	TGTGCCACCCGGACAGGGATAGCCTACGAGCAGTACTTC	CATRTGIAYEQYF
.	.	TRBV12-2	TRBJ2-3	TGTGCAAGTCGGGGTAGCGGGGGGCTCACAGATACGCAGTATTTT	CASRGSGGLTDTQYF
.	TRBD1	TRBV6-2/TRBV6-3	TRBJ2-7	TGTGCCAGCAGTTACGGGACAGGGCTATCCTACGAGCAGTACTTC	CASSYGTGLSYEQYF
many	.	TRBV28	TRBJ1-6	TGTGCCAGCAGCCCTGGGGGGGGATTTGGTCGGAATTCACCCCTCCACTTT	CASSPGGGFGRNSPLHF
.	.	TRBV7-8	TRBJ2-7	TGTGCCAGCAGCTTAGTTTCGAGGAACGAGCAGTACTTC	CASSLVSRNEQYF
.	TRBD1	TRBV7-9	TRBJ2-5	TGTGCCAGCAGCTTAGGCCACACAGGGGGAGAGACCCAGTACTTC	CASSLGHTGGETQYF
.	TRBD1	TRBV19	TRBJ1-2	TGTGCCAGTAGTAGCCCCCCCGGGACAGGGAACTATGGCTACACCTTC	CASSSPPGTGNYGYTF
.	.	TRBV2	TRBJ2-2	TGTGCCAGCAGTGAAGCTGGGCAGGGTGATAACGGGGAGCTGTTTTTT	CASSEAGQGDNGELFF
.	.	TRBV4-3	TRBJ1-1	TGCGCCAGCAGCCAAGGGGCCTTGGGTGAGAACACTGAAGCTTTCTTT	CASSQGALGENTEAFF
.	TRBD2	TRBV5-1	TRBJ2-1	TGCGCCAGCAGCTTGAGGACTAGCGGGAGCAATGAGCAGTTCTTC	CASSLRTSGSNEQFF
.	TRBD1	TRBV18	TRBJ2-7	TGTGCCAGCTCACCCGACTTTACCGGGACAGGGGCATACGAGCAGTACTTC	CASSPDFTGTGAYEQYF
once	.	TRBV19	TRBJ1-6	TGTGCCAGTAGTCAGAATCCTTCACCCCTCCACTTT	CASSQNPSPLHF
.	TRBD1	TRBV5-1	TRBJ2-1	TGCGCCAGCAGCTTCTTCCCGGGACAGGGTGCCGGATCCTCTTACAATGAGCAGTTCTTC	CASSFFPGQGAGSSYNEQFF
once	TRBD1	TRBV27	TRBJ1-1	TGTGCCAGCAGTCGATTGGGACAGACCAACACTGAAGCTTTCTTT	CASSRLGQTNTEAFF
.	.	TRBV3-1/TRBV3-2	TRBJ1-3	TGTGCCAGCACCCCCCTTGGGGGCGCTGGAAACACCATATATTTT	CASTPLGGAGNTIYF
.	.	TRBV28	TRBJ1-2	TGTGCCAGCAGTTTCTTGGTGGGCACCGGCTACACCTTC	CASSFLVGTGYTF
.	.	TRBV3-1/TRBV3-2	TRBJ1-5	TGTGCCAGCAGCCAAGACCGCGATCAGCCCCAGCATTTT	CASSQDRDQPQHF
.	.	TRBV4-1	TRBJ1-4	TGCGCCAGCAGCCAAGATCATCGGGCAGGGGCGGCGACTAATGAAAAACTGTTTTTT	CASSQDHRAGAATNEKLFF
.	.	TRBV5-1	TRBJ1-1	TGCGCCAGCAGCTTGGTTGAGTTAGGGGGCACTGAAGCTTTCTTT	CASSLVELGGTEAFF
.	TRBD2	TRBV29-1	TRBJ2-2	TGCAGCGTTGAAGATTCAATGGGAGGGTTAAGCACCGGGGAGCTGTTTTTT	CSVEDSMGGLSTGELFF
once	.	TRBV6-5	TRBJ1-1	TGTGCCAGCATCTCGGACACGAACACTGAAGCTTTCTTT	CASISDTNTEAFF